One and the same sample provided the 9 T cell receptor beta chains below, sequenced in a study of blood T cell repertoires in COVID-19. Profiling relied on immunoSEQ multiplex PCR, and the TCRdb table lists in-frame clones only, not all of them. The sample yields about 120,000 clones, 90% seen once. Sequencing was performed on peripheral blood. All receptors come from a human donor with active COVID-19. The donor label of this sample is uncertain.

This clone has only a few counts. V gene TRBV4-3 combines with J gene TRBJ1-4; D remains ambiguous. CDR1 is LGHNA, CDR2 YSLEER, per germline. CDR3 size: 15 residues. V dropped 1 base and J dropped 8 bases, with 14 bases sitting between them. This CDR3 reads CASSQGGRYGEKLFF. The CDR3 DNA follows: TGCGCCAGCAGCCAAGGAGGGAGGTACGGGGAAAAACTGTTTTTT.

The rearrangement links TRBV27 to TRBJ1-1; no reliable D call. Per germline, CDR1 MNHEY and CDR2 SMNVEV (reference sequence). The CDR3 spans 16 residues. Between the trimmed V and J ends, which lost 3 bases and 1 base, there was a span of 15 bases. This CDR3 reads CASSFRPAPGNTEAFF. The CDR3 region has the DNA TGTGCCAGCAGTTTCCGGCCCGCGCCAGGGAACACTGAAGCTTTCTTT.

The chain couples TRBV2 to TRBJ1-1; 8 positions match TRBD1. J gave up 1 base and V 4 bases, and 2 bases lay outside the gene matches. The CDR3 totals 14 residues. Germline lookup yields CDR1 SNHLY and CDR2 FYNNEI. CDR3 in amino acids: CASSGDRGNTEAFF. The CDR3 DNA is TGTGCCAGCAGTGGTGACAGGGGGAACACTGAAGCTTTCTTT.

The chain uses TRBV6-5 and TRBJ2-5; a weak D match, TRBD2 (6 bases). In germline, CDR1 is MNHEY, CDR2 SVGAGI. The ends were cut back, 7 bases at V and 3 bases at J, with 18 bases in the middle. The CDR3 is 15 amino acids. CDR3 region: CASNVGGGGKETQYF. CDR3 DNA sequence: TGTGCCAGCAATGTTGGGGGTGGAGGGAAAGAGACCCAGTACTTC.

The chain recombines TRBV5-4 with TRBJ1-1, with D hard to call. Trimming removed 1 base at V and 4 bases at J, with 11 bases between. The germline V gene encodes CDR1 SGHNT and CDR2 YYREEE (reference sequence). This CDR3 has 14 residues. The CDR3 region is CASSLRVGSTEAFF. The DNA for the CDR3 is TGTGCCAGCAGCTTGAGGGTAGGGAGCACTGAAGCTTTCTTT.

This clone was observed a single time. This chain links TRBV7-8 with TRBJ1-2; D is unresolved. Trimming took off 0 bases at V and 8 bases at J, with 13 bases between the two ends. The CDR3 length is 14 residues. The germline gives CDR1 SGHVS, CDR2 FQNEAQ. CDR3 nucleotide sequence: TGTGCCAGCAGCTTAGCGGAGGGCAGACGGGGCTACACCTTC. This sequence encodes CASSLAEGRRGYTF.

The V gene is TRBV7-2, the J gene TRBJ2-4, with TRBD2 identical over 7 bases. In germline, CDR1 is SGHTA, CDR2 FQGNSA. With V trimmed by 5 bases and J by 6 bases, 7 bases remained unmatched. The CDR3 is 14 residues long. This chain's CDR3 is CASSTLGGSNIQYF. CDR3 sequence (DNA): TGTGCCAGCAGCACGTTGGGGGGGTCAAACATTCAGTACTTC.

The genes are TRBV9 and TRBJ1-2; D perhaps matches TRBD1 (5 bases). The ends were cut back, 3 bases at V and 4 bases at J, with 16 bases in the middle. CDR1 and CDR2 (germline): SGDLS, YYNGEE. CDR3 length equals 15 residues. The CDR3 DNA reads TGTGCCAGCAGCGGTGTAGGACATAAAACCTATGGCTACACCTTC. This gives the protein CASSGVGHKTYGYTF.

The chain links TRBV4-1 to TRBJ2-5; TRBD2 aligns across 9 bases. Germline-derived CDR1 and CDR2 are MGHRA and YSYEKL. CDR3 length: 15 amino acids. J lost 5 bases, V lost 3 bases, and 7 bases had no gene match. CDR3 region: CASSQTGLAGETQYF. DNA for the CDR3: TGCGCCAGCAGCCAGACGGGACTAGCCGGGGAGACCCAGTACTTC.